This entry describes one T cell receptor (beta chain). This sample is part of a study of T cell responses to AZD1222 COVID-19 vaccine. Combined were second doses at about 4 or about 12 weeks. There are 15 residues in the CDR3. The V and J ends lost 0 bases and 3 bases, in that order; junction bases with no gene match: 4. In germline, CDR1 is SGHRS, CDR2 YFSETQ. TCRdb keeps only in-frame clones here, not all; method: immunoSEQ multiplex PCR. The profile shows around 20,000 clones, roughly 83% of them singletons. The chain is built from TRBV5-1 and TRBJ2-7; TRBD1 matches at 9 bases. This sequence originates from an adult who received the AZD1222 COVID-19 vaccine. Sequences were derived from peripheral blood, sampled 28 days after the second AZD1222 dose. The CDR3 protein is CASSLGGQGYYEQYF. Here the CDR3 DNA reads TGCGCCAGCAGCTTGGGGGGACAGGGATACTACGAGCAGTACTTC.